These 16 T cell receptor beta chains were all obtained from the same sample, sequenced in a study of cytomegalovirus exposure and HLA in healthy donors. The PCR was carried out with 60 Vbeta primers and 13 Jbeta primers. Clones were read by immunoSEQ multiplex PCR, and TCRdb kept only the in-frame ones, dropping some. Among 200,000 to 250,000 clones listed, approximately 80% were seen once. Sequencing used PBMCs. The receptors were gathered from a boy aged 2 to 9 in good health and CMV-seronegative.

A word on this clone: An end of the junction does not agree with germline; a read error may underlie this. DNA of the CDR3: TGTGCCAGCAGCTTGACCCTAGGGGGATCCAACGAGCGGTACTTC. Translation: CASSLTLGGSNERYF. This chain connects TRBV5-4 to TRBJ2-7, with D possibly being TRBD1 (6 bases). This CDR3 has 15 residues. CDR1 is SGHNT, CDR2 YYREEE, per germline (reference sequence). The full variable domain, its missing parts supplied by reference TRBV5-4 and TRBJ2-7, is ETGVTQSPTHLIKTRGQQVTLRCSSQSGHNTVSWYQQALGQGPQFIFQYYREEENGRGNFPPRFSGLQFPNYSSELNVNALELDDSALYLCASSLTLGGSNERYFGPGTRLTVT.

This clone was recorded only once. The CDR3: CASSLTGGSYNEQFF. The DNA of the CDR3 is TGTGCCAGCAGCTTAACGGGGGGATCCTACAATGAGCAGTTCTTC. V and J are TRBV11-2 and TRBJ2-1; 7 nucleotides agree with TRBD2. CDR1 SGHAT and CDR2 FQNNGV come from the germline V gene. V gave up 2 bases and J gave up 1 base; unmatched junction bases: 2. This CDR3 region has 15 residues.

The V and J genes are TRBV7-9 and TRBJ2-1; 15 positions match TRBD2. J gave up 7 bases and V 1 base, and 2 bases lay outside the gene matches. The CDR3 covers 16 residues. The V gene's germline CDR1 is SEHNR and CDR2 FQNEAQ (reference sequence). The CDR3 spells CASSLGGTSGRNEQFF. The CDR3 bases are TGTGCCAGCAGCTTAGGGGGGACTAGCGGGAGGAATGAGCAGTTCTTC. Looking up the rest from reference TRBV7-9 and TRBJ2-1 gives the full variable domain: DTGVSQNPRHKITKRGQNVTFRCDPISEHNRLYWYRQTLGQGPEFLTYFQNEAQLEKSRLLSDRFSAERPKGSFSTLEIQRTEQGDSAMYLCASSLGGTSGRNEQFFGPGTRLTVL.

This chain uses TRBV27 with TRBJ2-3; TRBD2 is a possible D gene (6 bases). Deletions cut 6 bases from V and 2 bases from J, with 18 bases between. In germline, CDR1 is MNHEY, CDR2 SMNVEV (reference sequence). There are 16 residues in the CDR3. The CDR3 here is CASSHFGRGDTDTQYF. The CDR3 DNA sequence: TGTGCCAGCAGCCACTTTGGGCGGGGAGACACAGATACGCAGTATTTT.

The gene calls are TRBV6-1 and TRBJ2-1, with TRBD1 matching 9 bases. The germline CDR1 and CDR2 sequences are MNHNS and SASEGT. The J segment lost 6 bases and the V segment lost 4 bases, leaving 13 bases of the junction unmatched. This CDR3 spans 17 amino acids. The chain's CDR3 is CASSGYSTGGAGNEQFF. The CDR3 bases are TGTGCCAGCAGTGGGTACTCAACAGGGGGCGCGGGCAATGAGCAGTTCTTC.

In this sample, this clone turned up once. The chain combines TRBV25-1 with TRBJ2-5; no reliable D call. Germline CDR1 MGHDK, CDR2 SYGVNS. CDR3 length: 10 amino acids. V shed 6 bases and J shed 5 bases, with 4 bases lying between them. The CDR3, as DNA: TGTGCCAGCAGCCTGGAGACCCAGTACTTC. This translates into CASSLETQYF.

V gene TRBV19 combines with J gene TRBJ2-2; TRBD2 agrees at 7 bases. V shed 2 bases and J 0 bases; nucleotides not matched to a gene: 12. This CDR3 is built from 19 residues. CDR1 and CDR2 from the germline V gene are LNHDA and SQIVND (reference sequence). CDR3 nucleotide sequence: TGTGCCAGTAGTATATTCGGGCTTTCTGGGGGGGCGAACACCGGGGAGCTGTTTTTT. The encoded protein is CASSIFGLSGGANTGELFF.

The chain employs TRBV4-1 and TRBJ2-5; weak D call: TRBD2 (6 bases). The germline V gene encodes CDR1 MGHRA and CDR2 YSYEKL. The CDR3 sequence is 16 residues long. Trimming took off 1 base at V and 9 bases at J, with 21 bases between the two ends. The CDR3 DNA reads TGCGCCAGCAGCCAAGGGGGACTGGGGCCGCGCGGGGCCCAGTACTTC. Amino acids: CASSQGGLGPRGAQYF.

The chain has TRBV6-6 and TRBJ2-1; TRBD1 matches 9 bases. Trimming removed 2 bases from V and 1 base from J; junction bases left unmatched: 3. Germline assignment: CDR1 MNHNY and CDR2 SVGAGI (reference sequence). The CDR3 consists of 16 residues. DNA of the CDR3: TGTGCCAGCAGTTACACAGGGGGCGCATCCTACAATGAGCAGTTCTTC. Amino acid sequence: CASSYTGGASYNEQFF.

This clone has just one count. Other DNA sequences in the same sample also yield this CDR3. The rearrangement links TRBV6-4 to TRBJ1-5; D is ambiguous. Germline CDR1 reads MRHNA; CDR2 reads SNTAGT. The CDR3 contains 14 residues. The germline V and J ends were trimmed by 0 bases and 2 bases, with 5 bases remaining between them. This CDR3 is CASSDSAGNQPQHF. The CDR3 nucleotides read TGTGCCAGCAGTGACTCGGCAGGCAATCAGCCCCAGCATTTT.

V gene TRBV15 combines with J gene TRBJ2-1; the match to TRBD2 covers 8 bases. Unmatched junction bases numbered 11, after V lost 3 bases and J lost 4 bases. This CDR3 is 17 amino acids long. Germline CDR1 is LNHNV and CDR2 is YYDKDF (reference sequence). The CDR3 DNA reads TGTGCCACCAGCAGGTCCGCGTTAGCGGGGAAGTACAATGAGCAGTTCTTC. Protein product: CATSRSALAGKYNEQFF. Variable domain in full (rest from reference TRBV15 and TRBJ2-1): DAMVIQNPRYQVTQFGKPVTLSCSQTLNHNVMYWYQQKSSQAPKLLFHYYDKDFNNEADTPDNFQSRRPNTSFCFLDIRSPGLGDTAMYLCATSRSALAGKYNEQFFGPGTRLTVL.

CDR3 DNA: TGTGCCAGCAGGTATAGCTGGCGGGCGAGAGAGCAGTACTTC. Translating gives CASRYSWRAREQYF. V and J are TRBV6-6 and TRBJ2-7; D may be TRBD2 (5 bases). Between the trimmed V and J ends, which lost 6 bases and 7 bases, there was a span of 19 bases. CDR3 length: 14 amino acids. Looked up from germline, CDR1 is MNHNY and CDR2 is SVGAGI (reference sequence).

The chain uses TRBV7-9 and TRBJ1-1, with D possibly being TRBD1 (5 bases). Trimming took off 5 bases at V and 5 bases at J, with 12 bases between the two ends. The CDR3 is made up of 13 amino acids. The germline CDR1 and CDR2 sequences are SEHNR and FQNEAQ (reference sequence). The CDR3 nucleotides read TGTGCCAGCAGCCCTGGCGGGGGGACTGAAGCTTTCTTT. Encoded protein: CASSPGGGTEAFF.

The chain recombines TRBV6-1 with TRBJ2-5; 8 bases agree with TRBD1. The J call may not be correct, given that the DNA end is closer to TRBJ2-7. The germline V gene encodes CDR1 MNHNS and CDR2 SASEGT. The CDR3 contains 14 residues. The CDR3 region has the DNA TGTGCCAGCAAGGGGGACAGGAGCTCCTACGAGCAGTACTTC. Translation: CASKGDRSSYEQYF.

This rearrangement joins TRBV27 to TRBJ2-7, with a weak D call TRBD1 (6 bases). V shed 6 bases and J shed 1 base, with 16 bases lying between them. The length of the CDR3 is 15 residues. CDR1 is MNHEY and CDR2 is SMNVEV in the germline V gene (reference sequence). Here the CDR3 DNA reads TGTGCCAGCAGACAGCGACAGGCCCCTTCCTACGAGCAGTACTTC. Its protein product is CASRQRQAPSYEQYF.

This clone was seen more than once but under ten times. The chain joins TRBV6-6 to TRBJ2-4; TRBD1 agrees at 7 bases. V was clipped by 3 bases and J by 10 bases; unmatched bases: 6. Germline CDR1 MNHNY, CDR2 SVGAGI (reference sequence). The length of the CDR3 is 13 residues. DNA of the CDR3: TGTGCCAGCAGTTATGCCGGGACAGAAATTCAGTACTTC. Residues: CASSYAGTEIQYF.